This T cell receptor (beta chain) appears in the sequencing data of a study of shared clonotypes between healthy human individuals. Findings and limits, study-wide: Clonotypes shared by all four donors outscored non-shared clonotypes in generation probability.

Remarks on this clone: Antigen specificity is unknown.

Profiling relied on immunoSEQ multiplex PCR, and the TCRdb table lists in-frame clones only, not all of them. The table has about 2.1 million clones, 85% to 95% seen once. CD45RO-negative cells were positively selected for CCR7, leaving out terminally differentiated effector memory CD45RA+ cells. V dropped 4 bases and J dropped 4; count of bases not matched to a gene: 7. There are 15 residues in the CDR3. Germline CDR1 reads SGHTS; CDR2 reads YDEGEE. The TCR comes from a man aged 18 to 29 in good health. Some clones in this sample may be carry-over from other donors' samples. The V and J genes are TRBV5-8 and TRBJ2-3, with TRBD1 matching over 9 bases. The sample taken for sequencing was naive CD8+ T cells from PBMCs. CDR3 coding DNA: TGTGCCAGCAGCCCTGGGACAGGGAGCTCAGATACGCAGTATTTT. Its protein is CASSPGTGSSDTQYF.